The clone carrying this T cell receptor beta chain was found many times. Naive CD8 T cells underwent sorting with the CD8+CD4-CCR7+CD45RA+ definition. The source of the sample is a study of molecular identifiers for immune sequencing clone quantification. TCRdb fed the PCR reads into MiXCR, producing one record per CDR3 protein. The data contain approximately 500,000 distinct CDR3 sequences, 25% of them singletons. Germline V gene sequence: CDR1 MDHEN, CDR2 SYDVKM. This CDR3 is 14 amino acids long. V gave up 2 bases and J gave up 3 bases, with 11 bases separating them. This sequence was found in a human donor in good health. Some libraries in this study had Jurkat cell RNA spiked in. The chain employs TRBV28 and TRBJ2-7; maybe TRBD2 (6 bases). The specimen sequenced was naive CD8+ T cells from blood, with Jurkat cell RNA spiked in. Sample subset: FACS-sorted CD8+CD4-CCR7+CD45RA+ naive T cells. CDR3 sequence reads: CASSLRGLSYEQYF. The DNA of the CDR3 is TGTGCCAGCAGTTTACGGGGACTGAGCTACGAGCAGTACTTC.